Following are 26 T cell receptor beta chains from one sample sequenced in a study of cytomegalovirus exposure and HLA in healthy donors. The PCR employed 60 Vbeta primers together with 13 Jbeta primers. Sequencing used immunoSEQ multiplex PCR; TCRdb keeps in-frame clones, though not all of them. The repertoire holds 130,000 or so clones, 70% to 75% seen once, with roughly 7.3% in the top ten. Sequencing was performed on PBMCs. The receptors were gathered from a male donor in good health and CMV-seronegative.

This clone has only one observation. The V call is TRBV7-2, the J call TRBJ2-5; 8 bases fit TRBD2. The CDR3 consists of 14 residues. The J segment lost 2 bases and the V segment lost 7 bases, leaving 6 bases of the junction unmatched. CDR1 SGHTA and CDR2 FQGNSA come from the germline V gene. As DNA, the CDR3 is TGTGCCAGCACGGGACTAGGACCTCAAGAGACCCAGTACTTC. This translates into CASTGLGPQETQYF.

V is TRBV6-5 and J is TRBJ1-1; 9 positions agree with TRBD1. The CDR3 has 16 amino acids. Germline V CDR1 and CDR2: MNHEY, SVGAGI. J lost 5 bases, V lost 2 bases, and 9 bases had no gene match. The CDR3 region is CASSYASGTGRTEAFF. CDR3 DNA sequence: TGTGCCAGCAGTTACGCATCTGGGACAGGGCGGACTGAAGCTTTCTTT.

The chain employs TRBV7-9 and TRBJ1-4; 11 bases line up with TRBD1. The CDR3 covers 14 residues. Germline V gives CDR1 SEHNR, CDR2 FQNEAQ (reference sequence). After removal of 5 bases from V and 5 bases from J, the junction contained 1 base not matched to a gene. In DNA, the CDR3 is TGTGCCAGCAGCCGGGACAGGGGGAATGAAAAACTGTTTTTT. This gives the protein CASSRDRGNEKLFF. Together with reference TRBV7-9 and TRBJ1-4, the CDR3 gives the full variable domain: DTGVSQNPRHKITKRGQNVTFRCDPISEHNRLYWYRQTLGQGPEFLTYFQNEAQLEKSRLLSDRFSAERPKGSFSTLEIQRTEQGDSAMYLCASSRDRGNEKLFFGSGTQLSVL.

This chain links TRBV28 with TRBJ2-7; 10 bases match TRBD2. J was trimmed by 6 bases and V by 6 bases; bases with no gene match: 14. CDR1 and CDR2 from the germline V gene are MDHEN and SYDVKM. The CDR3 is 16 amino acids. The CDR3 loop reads CASSLLQTSGPGEQYF. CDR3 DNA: TGTGCCAGCAGCCTACTGCAGACTAGCGGGCCCGGCGAGCAGTACTTC.

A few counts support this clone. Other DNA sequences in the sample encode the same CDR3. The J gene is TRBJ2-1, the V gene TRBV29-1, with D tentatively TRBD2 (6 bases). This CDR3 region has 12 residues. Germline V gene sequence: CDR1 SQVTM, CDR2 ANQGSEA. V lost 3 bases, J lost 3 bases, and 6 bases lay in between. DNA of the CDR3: TGCAGCGTTGAGCGGGGCTACAATGAGCAGTTCTTC. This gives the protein CSVERGYNEQFF.

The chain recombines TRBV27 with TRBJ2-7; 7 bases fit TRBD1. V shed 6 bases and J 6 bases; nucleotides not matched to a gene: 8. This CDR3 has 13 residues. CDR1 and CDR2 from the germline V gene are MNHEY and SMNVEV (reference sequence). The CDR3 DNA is TGTGCCAGCAGGGCACAGGGGATCAGCGAGCAGTACTTC. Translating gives CASRAQGISEQYF.

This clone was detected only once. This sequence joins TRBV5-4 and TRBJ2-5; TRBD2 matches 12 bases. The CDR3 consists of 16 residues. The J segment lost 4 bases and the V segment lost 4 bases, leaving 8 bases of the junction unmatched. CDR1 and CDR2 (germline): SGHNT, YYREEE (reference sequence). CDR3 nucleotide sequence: TGTGCCAGCAGCCCATGGACTAGCGGGATTGTAGAGACCCAGTACTTC. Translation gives CASSPWTSGIVETQYF.

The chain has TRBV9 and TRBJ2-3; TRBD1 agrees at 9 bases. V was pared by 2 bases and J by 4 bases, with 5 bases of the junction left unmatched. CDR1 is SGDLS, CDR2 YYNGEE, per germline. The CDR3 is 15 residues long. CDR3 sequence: CASSVADRGADTQYF. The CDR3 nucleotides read TGTGCCAGCAGCGTGGCTGACAGGGGGGCAGATACGCAGTATTTT.

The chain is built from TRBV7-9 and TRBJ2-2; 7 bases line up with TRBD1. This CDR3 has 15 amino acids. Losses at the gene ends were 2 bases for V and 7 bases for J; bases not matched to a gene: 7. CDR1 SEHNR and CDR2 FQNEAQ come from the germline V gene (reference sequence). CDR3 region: CASSLTRDSSGELFF. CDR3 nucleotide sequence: TGTGCCAGCAGCTTAACCCGGGACAGCAGCGGGGAGCTGTTTTTT.

CDR3 in amino acids: CASSLTGYEQYF. CDR3 in DNA: TGTGCCAGCAGTTTGACTGGCTACGAGCAGTACTTC. V gene TRBV6-5 combines with J gene TRBJ2-7; no reliable D call. The CDR3 loop spans 12 amino acids. V was shortened by 4 bases and J by 3 bases, with 7 bases between the two germline ends. Looked up from germline, CDR1 is MNHEY and CDR2 is SVGAGI.

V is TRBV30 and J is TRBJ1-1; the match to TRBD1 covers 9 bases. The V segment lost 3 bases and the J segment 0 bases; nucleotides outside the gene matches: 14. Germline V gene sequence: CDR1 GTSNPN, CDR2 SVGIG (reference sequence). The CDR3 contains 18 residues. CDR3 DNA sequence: TGTGCCTGGAGAGGAGGTTCTGGGACAGGGAGGATGAACACTGAAGCTTTCTTT. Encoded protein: CAWRGGSGTGRMNTEAFF. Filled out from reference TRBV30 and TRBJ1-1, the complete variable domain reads SQTIHQWPATLVQPVGSPLSLECTVEGTSNPNLYWYRQAAGRGLQLLFYSVGIGQISSEVPQNLSASRPQDRQFILSSKKLLLSDSGFYLCAWRGGSGTGRMNTEAFFGQGTRLTVV.

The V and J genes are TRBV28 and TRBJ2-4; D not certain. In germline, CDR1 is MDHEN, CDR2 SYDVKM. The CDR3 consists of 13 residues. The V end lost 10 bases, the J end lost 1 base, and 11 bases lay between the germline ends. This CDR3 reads CATFDTAKNIQYF. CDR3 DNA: TGTGCCACCTTTGACACTGCCAAAAACATTCAGTACTTC. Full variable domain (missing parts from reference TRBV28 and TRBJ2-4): DVKVTQSSRYLVKRTGEKVFLECVQDMDHENMFWYRQDPGLGLRLIYFSYDVKMKEKGDIPEGYSVSREKKERFSLILESASTNQTSMYLCATFDTAKNIQYFGAGTRLSVL.

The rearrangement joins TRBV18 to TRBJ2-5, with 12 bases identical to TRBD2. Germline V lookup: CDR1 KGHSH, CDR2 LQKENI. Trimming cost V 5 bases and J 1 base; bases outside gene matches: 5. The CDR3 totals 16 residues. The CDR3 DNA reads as TGTGCCAGCTCAAATGGACTAGCGGGGCTCCAAGAGACCCAGTACTTC. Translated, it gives CASSNGLAGLQETQYF.

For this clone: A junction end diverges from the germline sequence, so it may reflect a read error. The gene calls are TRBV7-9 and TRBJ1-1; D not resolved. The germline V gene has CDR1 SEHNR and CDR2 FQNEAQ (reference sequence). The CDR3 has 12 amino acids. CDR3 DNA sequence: TGTTCCAGCAGCTTCATTTCGGCTGAAGCTTTCTTT. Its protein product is CSSSFISAEAFF.

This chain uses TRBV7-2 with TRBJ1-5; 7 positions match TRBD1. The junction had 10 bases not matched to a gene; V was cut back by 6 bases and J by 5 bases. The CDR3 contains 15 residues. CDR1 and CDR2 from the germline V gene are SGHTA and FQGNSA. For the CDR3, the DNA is TGTGCCAGCAGGCAAGACGGGACAGCGGATCAGCCCCAGCATTTT. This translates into CASRQDGTADQPQHF.

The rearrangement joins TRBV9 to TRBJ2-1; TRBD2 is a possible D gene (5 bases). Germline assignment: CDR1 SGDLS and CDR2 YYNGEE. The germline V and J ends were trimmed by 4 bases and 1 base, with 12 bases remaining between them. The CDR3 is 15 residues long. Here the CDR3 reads CASSRYSGSYNEQFF. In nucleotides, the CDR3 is TGTGCCAGCAGCCGCTACTCGGGGTCCTACAATGAGCAGTTCTTC.

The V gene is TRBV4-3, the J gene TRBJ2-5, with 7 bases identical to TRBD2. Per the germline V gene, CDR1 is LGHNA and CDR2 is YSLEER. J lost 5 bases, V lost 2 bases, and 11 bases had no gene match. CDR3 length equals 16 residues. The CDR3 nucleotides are TGCGCCAGCAGCCAATATCGCGGGGGTCCCAGGGAGACCCAGTACTTC. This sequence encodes CASSQYRGGPRETQYF.

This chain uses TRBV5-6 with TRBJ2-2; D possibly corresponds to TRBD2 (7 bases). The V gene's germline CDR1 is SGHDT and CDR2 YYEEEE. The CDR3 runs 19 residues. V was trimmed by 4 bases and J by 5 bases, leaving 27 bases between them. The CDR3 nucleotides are TGTGCCAGCAGCAACGGGGGGCCGGGAGTATACGGGTGGACCGGGGAGCTGTTTTTT. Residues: CASSNGGPGVYGWTGELFF.

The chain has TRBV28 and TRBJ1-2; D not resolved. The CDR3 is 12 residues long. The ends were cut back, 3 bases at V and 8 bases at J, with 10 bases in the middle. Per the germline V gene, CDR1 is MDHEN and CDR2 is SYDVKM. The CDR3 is CASSFPGRGYTF. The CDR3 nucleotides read TGTGCCAGCAGTTTCCCGGGGAGGGGCTACACCTTC.

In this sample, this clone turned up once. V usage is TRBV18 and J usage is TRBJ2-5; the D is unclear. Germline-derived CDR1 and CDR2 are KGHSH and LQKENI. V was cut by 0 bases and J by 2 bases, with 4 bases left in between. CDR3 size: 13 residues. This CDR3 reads CASSPPLQETQYF. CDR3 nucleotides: TGTGCCAGCTCACCACCGCTACAAGAGACCCAGTACTTC.

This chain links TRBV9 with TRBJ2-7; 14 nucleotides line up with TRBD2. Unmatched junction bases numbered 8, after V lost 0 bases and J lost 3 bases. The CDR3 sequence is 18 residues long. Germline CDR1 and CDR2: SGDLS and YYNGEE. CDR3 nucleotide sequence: TGTGCCAGCAGCGTAGGTGCGACTAGCGGGAGGGAAGGCTACGAGCAGTACTTC. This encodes CASSVGATSGREGYEQYF.

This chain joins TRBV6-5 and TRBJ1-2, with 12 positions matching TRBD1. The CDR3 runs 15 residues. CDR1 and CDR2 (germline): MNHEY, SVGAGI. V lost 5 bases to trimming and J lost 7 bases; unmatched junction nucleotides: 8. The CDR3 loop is CASSKPGQGAFGYTF. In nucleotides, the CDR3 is TGTGCCAGCAGTAAACCGGGACAGGGGGCCTTTGGCTACACCTTC.

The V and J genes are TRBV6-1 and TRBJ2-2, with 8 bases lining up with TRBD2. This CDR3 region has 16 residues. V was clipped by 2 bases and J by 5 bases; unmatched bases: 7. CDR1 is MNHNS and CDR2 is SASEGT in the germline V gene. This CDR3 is CASSEYGGAGTGELFF. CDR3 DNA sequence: TGTGCCAGCAGTGAATACGGGGGGGCGGGTACCGGGGAGCTGTTTTTT.

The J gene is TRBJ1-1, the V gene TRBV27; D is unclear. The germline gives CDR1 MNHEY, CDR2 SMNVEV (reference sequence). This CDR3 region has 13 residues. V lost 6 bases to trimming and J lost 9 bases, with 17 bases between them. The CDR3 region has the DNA TGTGCCAGCAGGAGAGGGCGGGATACGCAAGCTTTCTTT. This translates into CASRRGRDTQAFF.

The CDR3 DNA sequence: TGTGCCAGCAGACGCGAGGGCCGAACTTATAGTGGCTACACCTTC. Its translation is CASRREGRTYSGYTF. The J gene is TRBJ1-2, the V gene TRBV9, with D unclear. V lost 5 bases and J 7 bases, leaving 21 bases between the germline ends. Germline V CDR1 and CDR2: SGDLS, YYNGEE. The CDR3 has 15 amino acids.

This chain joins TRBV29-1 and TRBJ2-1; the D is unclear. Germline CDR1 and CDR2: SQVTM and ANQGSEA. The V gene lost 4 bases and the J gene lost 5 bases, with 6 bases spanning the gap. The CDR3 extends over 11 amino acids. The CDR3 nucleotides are TGCAGCGTTGTCCCCAACAATGAGCAGTTCTTC. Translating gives CSVVPNNEQFF.